The 27 T cell receptor beta chains below were found in one sample sequenced in a study of beta chain features in type 1 diabetes. Since all of the isolated RNA was reverse transcribed, expressed TCRB transcripts were what got sequenced. Clones were read by immunoSEQ multiplex PCR, and TCRdb kept only the in-frame ones, dropping some. The sample has roughly 500,000 clones; about an eighth are singletons. The material sequenced was naive CD4+ T cells from blood. These receptors originate from a woman between 18 and 29 years old in good health.

This clone was recorded a few times. The J gene is TRBJ2-6, the V gene TRBV5-1, with a weak D call TRBD1 (5 bases). CDR3 length: 17 amino acids. V lost 4 bases and J 0 bases, leaving 14 bases between the germline ends. Germline V gene lookup returns CDR1 SGHRS and CDR2 YFSETQ. The CDR3 DNA follows: TGCGCCAGCAGCCTGGGGCCTCTGAGCTCTGGGGCCAACGTCCTGACTTTC. Translating gives CASSLGPLSSGANVLTF.

The chain carries TRBV11-1 and TRBJ2-7; D unclear. The CDR3 runs 16 residues. V lost 5 bases to trimming and J lost 9 bases, with 26 bases between them. Germline V gene lookup returns CDR1 SGHAT and CDR2 FQDESV (reference sequence). This CDR3 is CASSLNLGISTSAQYF. CDR3 in DNA: TGTGCCAGCAGCCTAAACTTGGGGATATCTACGAGTGCGCAGTACTTC.

This clone came up a few times. The J gene is TRBJ2-7, the V gene TRBV5-1; D unresolved. Germline lookup yields CDR1 SGHRS and CDR2 YFSETQ. This CDR3 comprises 14 residues. Trimming removed 0 bases from V and 1 base from J, with 8 bases in between. CDR3 sequence reads: CASSLVFGSYEQYV. In nucleotides, the CDR3 is TGCGCCAGCAGCTTGGTTTTCGGATCCTACGAGCAGTACGTC.

The genes are TRBV4-2 and TRBJ2-3, with TRBD2 matching 8 bases. Germline CDR1 LGHNA, CDR2 YNFKEQ. This CDR3 has 16 amino acids. V was clipped by 0 bases and J by 7 bases; unmatched bases: 9. CDR3 region: CASSQDYGTSRNTQYF. The CDR3 DNA reads TGTGCCAGCAGCCAAGATTATGGGACTAGTAGAAATACGCAGTATTTT.

This clone was counted a few times. V usage is TRBV4-3 and J usage is TRBJ2-2; TRBD1 matches at 9 bases. Per germline, CDR1 LGHNA and CDR2 YSLEER. This CDR3 contains 17 residues. Germline trimming cut 0 bases from V and 6 bases from J; bases unmatched to any gene: 8. The CDR3 DNA sequence: TGCGCCAGCAGCCAAGAACAGGGGGCGTTTTGGGCCGGGGAGCTGTTTTTT. It yields the protein CASSQEQGAFWAGELFF.

This sequence joins TRBV5-1 and TRBJ2-7, with 12 bases matching TRBD2. The germline V gene has CDR1 SGHRS and CDR2 YFSETQ. The V and J ends lost 7 bases and 6 bases, in that order; junction bases with no gene match: 8. This CDR3 region has 14 residues. In nucleotides, the CDR3 is TGCGCCAGCTCCCGACTAGCGGGAGATCGCGAGCAGTACTTC. This sequence encodes CASSRLAGDREQYF.

The rearrangement uses TRBV27 and TRBJ2-3; D is uncertain. CDR1 and CDR2 from the germline V gene are MNHEY and SMNVEV (reference sequence). V was trimmed by 2 bases and J by 1 base, leaving 7 bases between them. The CDR3 totals 14 residues. The CDR3 coding sequence is TGTGCCAGCAGTTTAGTATCGGGCACAGATACGCAGTATTTT. Amino acid sequence: CASSLVSGTDTQYF.

V gene TRBV7-3 combines with J gene TRBJ2-7; 14 nucleotides line up with TRBD2. CDR3 size: 15 residues. V shed 5 bases and J 6 bases; nucleotides not matched to a gene: 6. Germline loops: CDR1 SGHTA, CDR2 FQGTGA. CDR3 DNA sequence: TGTGCCAGCAGCCCGGGACTAGCGGGAGTGGCCGAGCAGTACTTC. Amino acid sequence: CASSPGLAGVAEQYF.

This chain links TRBV11-3 with TRBJ2-6; 7 bases map to TRBD2. V gave up 7 bases and J gave up 2 bases; unmatched junction bases: 5. CDR1 is SGHNT, CDR2 YENEEA, per germline. The CDR3 is made up of 15 amino acids. The CDR3 is CASTRGGTGANVLTF. In DNA form, the CDR3 reads TGTGCCAGCACCCGGGGAGGGACTGGGGCCAACGTCCTGACTTTC.

This clone occurred a few times. This chain joins TRBV7-2 and TRBJ2-1; D unclear. Germline values: CDR1 SGHTA, CDR2 FQGNSA. The germline V and J ends were trimmed by 11 bases and 0 bases, with 8 bases remaining between them. The CDR3 runs 12 residues. The CDR3 spells CASGGSYNEQFF. As DNA, the CDR3 is TGTGCCTCGGGCGGCTCCTACAATGAGCAGTTCTTC.

At least ten counts were recorded for this clone. The J gene is TRBJ1-2, the V gene TRBV13, with TRBD1 as a possible D gene (5 bases). The CDR3 consists of 12 residues. Germline assignment: CDR1 PRHDT and CDR2 FYEKMQ (reference sequence). Trimming shortened V by 5 bases and J by 8 bases, and 12 bases separated the two germline ends. CDR3 sequence: CASSPWGYGYTF. Here the CDR3 DNA reads TGTGCCAGCAGCCCCTGGGGGTACGGCTACACCTTC.

This clone was seen a few times. In DNA form, the CDR3 reads TGTGCCAGCAGCTTGTCACAGAGAAACATTCAGTACTTC. Translating gives CASSLSQRNIQYF. The V and J genes are TRBV5-4 and TRBJ2-4; D is undetermined. CDR1 is SGHNT, CDR2 YYREEE, per germline (reference sequence). With 1 base removed from V and 6 bases from J, the gap between germline ends came to 8 bases. This CDR3 region has 13 residues. The variable domain in full, completed from reference TRBV5-4 and TRBJ2-4, reads ETGVTQSPTHLIKTRGQQVTLRCSSQSGHNTVSWYQQALGQGPQFIFQYYREEENGRGNFPPRFSGLQFPNYSSELNVNALELDDSALYLCASSLSQRNIQYFGAGTRLSVL.

V gene TRBV28 combines with J gene TRBJ1-1; maybe TRBD1 (5 bases). The CDR3 totals 14 residues. Germline-derived CDR1 and CDR2 are MDHEN and SYDVKM. Trimming took off 7 bases at V and 1 base at J, with 13 bases between the two ends. The CDR3 spells CASNEQVSNTEAFF. CDR3 nucleotides: TGTGCCAGCAACGAACAGGTTTCGAACACTGAAGCTTTCTTT.

The chain joins TRBV29-1 to TRBJ1-1; D may be TRBD1 (5 bases). The CDR3 covers 13 residues. Germline lookup yields CDR1 SQVTM and CDR2 ANQGSEA. V shed 8 bases and J shed 5 bases, with 18 bases lying between them. CDR3 sequence: CSTPRDAGTEAFF. DNA for the CDR3: TGCAGCACCCCCAGGGACGCCGGAACTGAAGCTTTCTTT.

CDR3 residues: CASRTVGLTTFYEQYF. CDR3 bases: TGTGCCAGTCGGACGGTAGGGCTCACCACATTTTACGAGCAGTACTTC. The chain carries TRBV21-1 and TRBJ2-7. TRBV21-1 is listed as a pseudogene. The CDR3 has 16 residues.

This clone was detected a few times. The chain couples TRBV19 to TRBJ2-1, with 12 bases identical to TRBD2. Losses at the gene ends were 10 bases for V and 0 bases for J; bases not matched to a gene: 4. CDR3 size: 15 residues. CDR1 is LNHDA, CDR2 SQIVND, per germline (reference sequence). The CDR3 region is CATSSGRASYNEQFF. The CDR3 coding sequence is TGTGCCACGTCTAGCGGGAGGGCCTCCTACAATGAGCAGTTCTTC.

V gene TRBV15 combines with J gene TRBJ2-1; TRBD1 matches 9 bases. Germline V gene sequence: CDR1 LNHNV, CDR2 YYDKDF (reference sequence). V lost 1 base and J lost 12; bases outside the gene matches: 4. The CDR3 length is 13 residues. CDR3 in amino acids: CATSRGQGVWQFF. The CDR3 nucleotides are TGTGCCACCAGCAGAGGACAGGGGGTTTGGCAGTTCTTC.

There are a few counts of this clone. Other DNA sequences in this specimen translate into the identical CDR3. This rearrangement joins TRBV30 to TRBJ1-5; unclear D gene. Germline-derived CDR1 and CDR2 are GTSNPN and SVGIG (reference sequence). This CDR3 has 13 amino acids. Trimming took off 2 bases at V and 1 base at J, with 6 bases between the two ends. The CDR3 bases are TGTGCCTGGAGTCGAGGGAGCAATCAGCCCCAGCATTTT. Protein: CAWSRGSNQPQHF.

This clone was seen repeatedly, ten times or more. This sequence joins TRBV30 and TRBJ2-2, with 8 bases matching TRBD2. The V segment lost 6 bases and the J segment 6 bases; nucleotides outside the gene matches: 15. The CDR3 spans 16 residues. CDR1 is GTSNPN and CDR2 is SVGIG in the germline V gene (reference sequence). The DNA for the CDR3 is TGTGCCTGCAGACTAGCGAGGTTGTCAGTCGCCGGGGAGCTGTTTTTT. It codes for CACRLARLSVAGELFF. Drawing the rest from reference TRBV30 and TRBJ2-2, the complete variable domain is SQTIHQWPATLVQPVGSPLSLECTVEGTSNPNLYWYRQAAGRGLQLLFYSVGIGQISSEVPQNLSASRPQDRQFILSSKKLLLSDSGFYLCACRLARLSVAGELFFGEGSRLTVL.

The CDR3 loop is CSVRTGGGQPQHF. CDR3 DNA: TGCAGCGTTCGGACAGGGGGAGGTCAGCCCCAGCATTTT. The chain carries TRBV29-1 and TRBJ1-5; 10 nucleotides align to TRBD1. CDR1 is SQVTM and CDR2 is ANQGSEA in the germline V gene. Unmatched junction bases numbered 4, after V lost 5 bases and J lost 6 bases. CDR3 length equals 13 residues.

The gene calls are TRBV5-4 and TRBJ2-5; a possible D gene is TRBD2 (6 bases). V lost 4 bases and J 4 bases, leaving 14 bases between the germline ends. Germline loops: CDR1 SGHNT, CDR2 YYREEE (reference sequence). This CDR3 is 14 amino acids long. This chain's CDR3 is CASSPGGVRETQYF. DNA of the CDR3: TGTGCCAGCAGCCCGGGCGGGGTCCGAGAGACCCAGTACTTC.

There are a few counts of this clone. This chain joins TRBV7-2 and TRBJ2-7; D remains unclear. With 8 bases removed from V and 1 base from J, the gap between germline ends came to 12 bases. The length of the CDR3 is 13 residues. CDR1 is SGHTA and CDR2 is FQGNSA in the germline V gene. CDR3: CASGLVGSYEQYF. DNA for the CDR3: TGTGCCAGCGGCCTAGTTGGGTCCTACGAGCAGTACTTC.

This clone was detected a few times. The rearrangement joins TRBV29-1 to TRBJ1-6; D may be TRBD1 (6 bases). The CDR3 is 14 residues long. Germline assignment: CDR1 SQVTM and CDR2 ANQGSEA. Trimming shortened V by 6 bases and J by 2 bases, and 11 bases separated the two germline ends. CDR3 sequence reads: CSVAGDTYNSPLHF. CDR3 coding DNA: TGCAGCGTAGCAGGGGACACCTATAATTCACCCCTCCACTTT.

The J gene is TRBJ2-5, the V gene TRBV29-1, with D possibly being TRBD1 (6 bases). CDR1 SQVTM and CDR2 ANQGSEA come from the germline V gene. Trimming left V 0 bases short and J 5 bases short, with 13 bases between. There are 14 residues in the CDR3. The DNA for the CDR3 is TGCAGCGTTGAAGATCATGGGGGCACGGAGACCCAGTACTTC. Translating it yields CSVEDHGGTETQYF. The full variable domain, completed using reference TRBV29-1 and TRBJ2-5, is SAVISQKPSRDICQRGTSLTIQCQVDSQVTMMFWYRQQPGQSLTLIATANQGSEATYESGFVIDKFPISRPNLTFSTLTVSNMSPEDSSIYLCSVEDHGGTETQYFGPGTRLLVL.

This clone was counted a few times. The V and J genes are TRBV15 and TRBJ2-7; perhaps TRBD2 as D (5 bases). Germline V gives CDR1 LNHNV, CDR2 YYDKDF (reference sequence). This CDR3 region has 15 residues. Trimming stripped 3 bases from V and 1 base from J, with 13 bases between. CDR3 amino acids: CATSSGVTGSYEQYF. DNA for the CDR3: TGTGCCACCAGCAGTGGAGTTACGGGGTCCTACGAGCAGTACTTC.

In this sample, this clone turned up a few times. The chain combines TRBV29-1 with TRBJ1-1; 9 bases align to TRBD1. The CDR3 consists of 17 residues. Germline CDR1 reads SQVTM; CDR2 reads ANQGSEA. Trimming took 6 bases from V and 1 from J; bases not matched to a gene: 15. The CDR3 DNA reads as TGCAGCGTCGGTGAAGGAACCCGGACAGGGGCGAACACTGAAGCTTTCTTT. Encoded protein: CSVGEGTRTGANTEAFF.

The V and J genes are TRBV7-2 and TRBJ2-6; 7 bases line up with TRBD1. The J segment lost 2 bases and the V segment lost 5 bases, leaving 6 bases of the junction unmatched. The germline gives CDR1 SGHTA, CDR2 FQGNSA. CDR3 length equals 16 residues. Here the CDR3 reads CASSPVGTAGANVLTF. The CDR3 nucleotides read TGTGCCAGCAGCCCGGTCGGGACAGCTGGGGCCAACGTCCTGACTTTC.